The rows below give T cell receptor beta chains drawn from one sample of a study of blood T cell repertoires in COVID-19. Assay: immunoSEQ multiplex PCR; the TCRdb copy retains only in-frame clones and omits some. The table lists roughly 120,000 clones, 70% to 90% of them singletons. The sequenced material came from peripheral blood. The receptor source for this set is a human donor in a cohort sampled during active COVID-19. The CDR3 runs from the conserved cysteine through the conserved F or W. The order of the fields is J gene, V gene, clone size, D gene, CDR3 protein, CDR3 DNA. D genes are given only for firm matches. Expanded clones are given a class, and other clones once, few, many or no size at all.

TRBJ2-7 TRBV6-6 - TRBD2 CASGPMWGGKSYEQYF TGTGCCAGCGGCCCTATGTGGGGGGGAAAGTCCTACGAGCAGTACTTC
TRBJ2-3 TRBV2 - TRBD2 CASRLLGRGDTQYF TGTGCCAGCAGACTTTTGGGGAGGGGAGATACGCAGTATTTT
TRBJ2-7 TRBV5-1 - TRBD1 CASSLEPGQGSYEQYF TGCGCCAGCAGCTTGGAACCGGGACAGGGGAGCTACGAGCAGTACTTC
TRBJ1-2 TRBV6-4 once - CANQTVTQRNYGYTF TGTGCCAACCAGACTGTAACCCAAAGAAACTATGGCTACACCTTC
TRBJ2-7 TRBV6-2/TRBV6-3 - - CASSPTSYEQYF TGTGCCAGCAGCCCAACTAGCTACGAGCAGTACTTC
TRBJ1-2 TRBV14 - TRBD1 CASSQTGAAGYTF TGTGCCAGCAGCCAGACAGGGGCCGCTGGCTACACCTTC
TRBJ1-5 TRBV2 - TRBD1 CASGIGQGASQPQHF TGTGCCAGCGGAATCGGGCAGGGGGCGAGTCAGCCCCAGCATTTT
TRBJ1-3 TRBV4-2 - - CASSLLPQGTGNTIYF TGTGCCAGCAGCCTGCTCCCACAGGGTACTGGAAACACCATATATTTT
TRBJ2-5 TRBV12-3/TRBV12-4 - - CASSFGLPTQYF TGTGCCAGCAGTTTTGGGCTCCCCACCCAGTACTTC
TRBJ1-5 TRBV4-2 - - CASSQATGMGSGNQPQHF TGTGCCAGCAGCCAAGCAACAGGGATGGGATCGGGCAATCAGCCCCAGCATTTT
TRBJ1-1 TRBV10-3 - TRBD1 CAISRTGDTEAFF TGTGCCATCAGCCGGACAGGGGACACTGAAGCTTTCTTT
TRBJ2-1 TRBV7-2 - TRBD1 CASSRRSSWGQSSYNEQFF TGTGCCAGCAGCCGCCGCTCGAGCTGGGGACAGAGCTCCTACAATGAGCAGTTCTTC
TRBJ2-3 TRBV6-6 - TRBD1 CASKPQGTNTQYF TGTGCCAGCAAGCCACAGGGGACAAATACGCAGTATTTT
TRBJ2-7 TRBV7-3 - TRBD2 CASSLPLAEQYF TGTGCCAGCAGCTTACCACTAGCGGAGCAGTACTTC
TRBJ2-1 TRBV7-3 - TRBD2 CASSLTLGGSSYNEQFF TGTGCCAGCAGCTTAACACTCGGGGGGAGCTCCTACAATGAGCAGTTCTTC
TRBJ1-3 TRBV7-9 - TRBD1 CASSADRVVTVNTIYF TGTGCCAGCAGCGCCGACAGGGTCGTAACTGTAAACACCATATATTTT
TRBJ2-7 TRBV19 few TRBD2 CASSFSGRATVHEQYF TGTGCCAGTAGTTTCAGCGGGAGGGCCACTGTCCACGAGCAGTACTTC
TRBJ2-3 TRBV11-2 - TRBD1 CASSLDRDRGRDF TGTGCCAGCAGCTTAGATAGGGACAGGGGGCGGGATTTT
TRBJ1-5 TRBV15 - - CATSRQGNPDQPQHF TGTGCCACCAGCAGACAGGGCAATCCCGATCAGCCCCAGCATTTT
TRBJ1-1 TRBV7-2 - TRBD1 CASSLGRGRKGGTEAFF TGTGCCAGCAGCTTAGGAAGGGGGCGAAAAGGAGGCACTGAAGCTTTCTTT
TRBJ1-2 TRBV5-1 - - CASSPGGAAPYGYTF TGCGCCAGCAGCCCCGGAGGGGCAGCCCCCTATGGCTACACCTTC
TRBJ2-2 TRBV7-3 - TRBD2 CASSPSAPSGGTGELFF TGTGCCAGCAGCCCATCTGCCCCTAGCGGGGGCACCGGGGAGCTGTTTTTT
TRBJ2-2 TRBV5-6 - - CASSLEGFREGTGELFF TGTGCCAGCAGCTTGGAAGGTTTCAGGGAAGGCACCGGGGAGCTGTTTTTT
TRBJ2-2 TRBV5-1 - - CASRPRDTGELFF TGCGCCAGCAGACCCAGGGATACCGGGGAGCTGTTTTTT
TRBJ2-3 TRBV7-9 - - CASSFGGRGQYF TGTGCCAGCAGCTTCGGGGGACGGGGGCAGTATTTT
TRBJ1-1 TRBV6-5 - TRBD1 CASRSQGGTEAFF TGTGCCAGCAGATCACAGGGGGGCACTGAAGCTTTCTTT